This is a list of T cell receptor beta chains from one sample in a study of cytomegalovirus exposure and HLA in healthy donors. Method: immunoSEQ multiplex PCR; TCRdb's copy keeps in-frame clones and lacks some. This repertoire shows 160,000 or so clones, over 70% found once; its top ten account for about 0.5%. The sample comprised PBMCs. All receptors come from a woman in her 50s in good health and CMV-seronegative. The CDR3 runs from the conserved cysteine through the conserved F or W. A D gene is named only where the DNA matches it firmly. Size is stated for part of the rows, as once, few or many counts, or as a class when the clone is expanded.

length | J | size | D | V | CDR3 | DNA
15 | TRBJ1-1 | . | TRBD1 | TRBV28 | CASSFHRGRGTEAFF | TGTGCCAGCAGTTTCCACAGGGGGCGCGGCACTGAAGCTTTCTTT
15 | TRBJ2-1 | . | TRBD1 | TRBV5-1 | CASSLGGQGGDEQFF | TGCGCCAGCAGCTTGGGAGGACAGGGGGGGGATGAGCAGTTCTTC
15 | TRBJ2-1 | . | . | TRBV27 | CASSLAVSSYNEQFF | TGTGCCAGCAGTTTAGCGGTAAGCTCCTACAATGAGCAGTTCTTC
17 | TRBJ1-5 | . | TRBD1 | TRBV28 | CASSPRTGYSSNQPQHF | TGTGCCAGCAGTCCCCGGACAGGGTATAGTAGCAATCAGCCCCAGCATTTT
15 | TRBJ1-2 | . | . | TRBV7-9 | CASSSKQGFNYGYTF | TGTGCCAGCAGCTCGAAACAGGGTTTTAACTATGGCTACACCTTC
11 | TRBJ2-1 | . | . | TRBV5-1 | CASSLRNEQFF | TGCGCCAGCAGCCTACGTAATGAGCAGTTCTTC
14 | TRBJ1-2 | . | . | TRBV28 | CASSSPGVGYGYTF | TGTGCCAGCAGTTCCCCAGGGGTCGGCTATGGCTACACCTTC
15 | TRBJ2-7 | . | TRBD2 | TRBV4-2 | CASSQEPGGEYEQYF | TGTGCCAGCAGCCAAGAGCCGGGAGGAGAGTACGAGCAGTACTTC
15 | TRBJ1-2 | . | . | TRBV27 | CASSLFPGAGYGYTF | TGTGCCAGCAGTTTATTCCCAGGGGCAGGATATGGCTACACCTTC
16 | TRBJ2-5 | . | . | TRBV9 | CASSVGPTRGRETQYF | TGTGCCAGCAGCGTAGGCCCGACAAGGGGTAGGGAGACCCAGTACTTC
13 | TRBJ2-1 | . | . | TRBV27 | CASIGGGHNEQFF | TGTGCCAGCATTGGCGGGGGCCACAATGAGCAGTTCTTC
15 | TRBJ2-2 | . | . | TRBV5-1 | CASLKDSTLPGELFF | TGCGCCAGCCTAAAAGACAGCACTCTCCCCGGGGAGCTGTTTTTT
16 | TRBJ2-3 | . | TRBD2 | TRBV7-7 | CASTPLLAGATDTQYF | TGTGCCAGCACCCCCCTTCTAGCGGGAGCTACAGATACGCAGTATTTT
14 | TRBJ2-2 | . | TRBD1 | TRBV15 | CATSDRGNTGELFF | TGTGCCACCAGCGACAGGGGAAACACCGGGGAGCTGTTTTTT
15 | TRBJ2-2 | few | . | TRBV10-3 | CAISDVGGATGELFF | TGTGCCATCAGTGATGTCGGGGGAGCTACCGGGGAGCTGTTTTTT
14 | TRBJ1-5 | once | . | TRBV28 | CASSFSGIDQPQHF | TGTGCCAGCAGTTTTTCAGGGATTGATCAGCCCCAGCATTTT
13 | TRBJ2-1 | . | TRBD2 | TRBV29-1 | CSERTSVYNEQFF | TGCAGCGAACGGACTAGCGTCTACAATGAGCAGTTCTTC
13 | TRBJ2-5 | . | . | TRBV5-1 | CASRPPTEETQYF | TGCGCCAGCAGACCTCCGACAGAGGAGACCCAGTACTTC
15 | TRBJ1-5 | . | TRBD1 | TRBV2 | CATRRDRTSNQPQHF | TGTGCCACCAGGCGGGACAGGACCTCCAATCAGCCCCAGCATTTT
17 | TRBJ2-3 | . | TRBD2 | TRBV29-1 | CSVGSGGPRFSTDTQYF | TGCAGCGTGGGTAGCGGGGGGCCCCGGTTTAGCACAGATACGCAGTATTTT
14 | TRBJ2-2 | . | . | TRBV10-1 | CASSESLATGELFF | TGCGCCAGCAGTGAGTCTCTAGCGACCGGGGAGCTGTTTTTT
15 | TRBJ2-1 | . | TRBD2 | TRBV9 | CASSVMTSGGNEQFF | TGTGCCAGCAGCGTTATGACTAGCGGGGGCAATGAGCAGTTCTTC
16 | TRBJ2-5 | . | . | TRBV7-2 | CASSPRVRDTQETQYF | TGTGCCAGCAGCCCTAGGGTTCGGGACACCCAAGAGACCCAGTACTTC
13 | TRBJ2-4 | . | . | TRBV6-1 | CASSEDRGNIQYF | TGTGCCAGCAGTGAGGACAGAGGAAACATTCAGTACTTC
15 | TRBJ2-2 | few | TRBD2 | TRBV5-6 | CASHGLAGAGGELFF | TGTGCCAGCCATGGCCTAGCGGGAGCCGGCGGGGAGCTGTTTTTT
14 | TRBJ2-7 | . | . | TRBV7-2 | CASSLYLGTYEQYF | TGTGCCAGCAGCTTATACCTGGGCACCTACGAGCAGTACTTC
18 | TRBJ2-3 | . | TRBD2 | TRBV28 | CASGLGLAGGLGTDTQYF | TGTGCCAGCGGGCTTGGGCTAGCGGGGGGGCTGGGCACAGATACGCAGTATTTT
14 | TRBJ2-7 | . | TRBD1 | TRBV30 | CASEGGHAGYEQYF | TGTGCCTCTGAAGGGGGCCACGCGGGCTACGAGCAGTACTTC
13 | TRBJ2-7 | . | TRBD2 | TRBV10-3 | CAIKREGGDEQYF | TGTGCCATCAAGCGGGAGGGTGGCGACGAGCAGTACTTC
15 | TRBJ2-5 | . | TRBD2 | TRBV2 | CASSRLAGGIGTQYF | TGTGCCAGCAGTAGACTAGCGGGGGGGATAGGGACCCAGTACTTC
12 | TRBJ1-5 | . | TRBD1 | TRBV28 | CASRTGTQPQHF | TGTGCCAGCAGGACAGGGACACAGCCCCAGCATTTT
14 | TRBJ2-7 | once | TRBD1 | TRBV14 | CASSWTDRGYEQYF | TGTGCCAGCAGCTGGACGGACAGGGGTTACGAGCAGTACTTC
16 | TRBJ2-1 | . | TRBD2 | TRBV6-6 | CASRLTHSGSYNEQFF | TGTGCCAGCAGACTGACCCACAGCGGGAGTTACAATGAGCAGTTCTTC
18 | TRBJ1-2 | few | TRBD1 | TRBV27 | CASSSSPGQGPANYGYTF | TGTGCCAGCAGCAGCTCCCCGGGACAGGGGCCAGCTAACTATGGCTACACCTTC
16 | TRBJ2-7 | . | TRBD2 | TRBV18 | CASSPPGRGLAYEQYF | TGTGCCAGCTCACCACCGGGGAGGGGTTTGGCCTACGAGCAGTACTTC
13 | TRBJ2-1 | . | TRBD2 | TRBV4-3 | CASSPTHGSGVIF | TGCGCCAGCAGCCCAACACACGGCAGCGGGGTAATCTTC
16 | TRBJ2-1 | . | . | TRBV28 | CASSLSSSGSYNEQFF | TGTGCCAGCAGTTTAAGTAGCTCGGGCTCCTACAATGAGCAGTTCTTC
14 | TRBJ2-5 | . | TRBD2 | TRBV5-4 | CASSSTSMTETQYF | TGTGCCAGCAGCTCGACTAGCATGACGGAGACCCAGTACTTC
15 | TRBJ2-7 | . | . | TRBV28 | CASSYDSRFSYEQYF | TGTGCCAGCAGTTACGACAGCCGTTTTAGCTACGAGCAGTACTTC